This note documents a single T cell receptor (beta chain) sequence. These data are taken from a study of somatic mutations in cytotoxic T cells in rheumatoid arthritis. Assay: immunoSEQ multiplex PCR; the TCRdb copy retains only in-frame clones and omits some. The table shows under 20,000 clones, with approximately 87% occurring only once. The clonotype was recovered from a man aged 35-49 years in good health. The sample comprised CD8+ T cells sorted from blood.

The CDR3 DNA follows: TGTGCCAGCAGCTTGTGGCTAGCGGGGGCCCGACCGGAGACCCAGTACTTC. Its translation: CASSLWLAGARPETQYF. The chain links TRBV5-5 to TRBJ2-5; 10 positions agree with TRBD2. The CDR3 extends over 17 amino acids. Germline assignment: CDR1 SGHKS and CDR2 YYEKEE (reference sequence). V was clipped by 1 base and J by 5 bases; unmatched bases: 11.